This note documents a single TCR beta chain sequence. The data stem from a study of blood T cell repertoires in COVID-19. About the research overall: T cells, B-cell-depleted T cells, or PBMCs supplied cDNA or gDNA.

Assay: immunoSEQ multiplex PCR; the TCRdb copy retains only in-frame clones and omits some. The sample records fewer than 65,000 clones, roughly four fifths being singletons. The receptor was isolated from a human donor in a cohort sampled during active COVID-19. Source material: peripheral blood.

CDR3 loop: CASSPIAGYQETQYF. In DNA, the CDR3 is TGCGCCAGCAGCCCAATAGCGGGCTACCAAGAGACCCAGTACTTC. The V gene is TRBV4-3, the J gene TRBJ2-5, with TRBD2 identical over 7 bases. Germline V gives CDR1 LGHNA, CDR2 YSLEER. V shed 4 bases and J 0 bases; nucleotides not matched to a gene: 5. This CDR3 is 15 amino acids long.